This T cell receptor (beta chain) derives from a study of blood T cell repertoires in COVID-19. Trimming pared 2 bases from V and 4 bases from J, leaving 18 bases between. The CDR3 extends over 16 amino acids. Germline CDR1 SGHKS, CDR2 YYEKEE (reference sequence). Clones were sequenced by immunoSEQ multiplex PCR, and TCRdb holds only the in-frame ones, with some missing. This sample carries about 400,000 clones, 70% to 90% of them seen once, and the ten largest clones take almost 2%. Living in about two dozen US areas, the participants were between roughly 18 and 90 years of age. Assignments of participants to cohorts depended upon their own reported clinical history.

Material for sequencing was PBMCs or T cells enriched from blood (not recorded which). The clonotype originates from a woman in her late teens or twenties with acute COVID-19. V is TRBV5-5 and J is TRBJ2-5; a weak D match, TRBD1 (5 bases). In nucleotides, the CDR3 is TGTGCCAGCAGCTTCATCGCGCAGGGTATGCGAGAGACCCAGTACTTC. Its protein is CASSFIAQGMRETQYF.